The 27 T cell receptor beta chains in this list originate from one sample, sequenced in a study of CD4 T cells in relation to SARS-CoV-2 and coronaviruses. The unexposed donors gave CD4+ T cells in about 2011-2018, prior to COVID-19. CD4+ T cells were isolated from the cells after about nine days of culture. For these receptors, no antigen is known. Sequencing used immunoSEQ multiplex PCR; TCRdb keeps in-frame clones, though not all of them. The sample includes 15,000 to 20,000 clones, approximately 70% of them seen just once. Sequencing was carried out using CD4+ T cells from PBMCs, cultured in vitro. These receptors were collected from a human donor in good health.

This rearrangement joins TRBV29-1 to TRBJ2-7; 10 nucleotides match TRBD2. Germline trimming cut 5 bases from V and 3 bases from J; bases unmatched to any gene: 4. Germline V gene lookup returns CDR1 SQVTM and CDR2 ANQGSEA. The CDR3 sequence is 13 residues long. The CDR3 DNA reads as TGCAGCGTTCGATCTAGCGGGAGCTACGAGCAGTACTTC. Translation: CSVRSSGSYEQYF.

This chain uses TRBV7-2 with TRBJ2-3, with D maybe TRBD1 (6 bases). The CDR3 consists of 16 residues. CDR1 is SGHTA and CDR2 is FQGNSA in the germline V gene. Trimming left V 5 bases short and J 1 base short, with 16 bases between. This CDR3 reads CASSKDSWLGTDTQYF. In nucleotides, the CDR3 is TGTGCCAGCAGCAAGGACAGTTGGCTTGGCACAGATACGCAGTATTTT.

The V call is TRBV30, the J call TRBJ2-2, with 8 nucleotides matching TRBD1. Germline CDR1 reads GTSNPN; CDR2 reads SVGIG (reference sequence). This CDR3 spans 15 amino acids. J was trimmed by 3 bases and V by 0 bases; bases with no gene match: 3. CDR3 nucleotides: TGTGCCTGGAGTGTCAGGACAGGGTACACCGGGGAGCTGTTTTTT. Its translation: CAWSVRTGYTGELFF. Using reference TRBV30 and TRBJ2-2 for the parts outside the CDR3, the full variable domain is SQTIHQWPATLVQPVGSPLSLECTVEGTSNPNLYWYRQAAGRGLQLLFYSVGIGQISSEVPQNLSASRPQDRQFILSSKKLLLSDSGFYLCAWSVRTGYTGELFFGEGSRLTVL.

The chain joins TRBV19 to TRBJ2-7; 9 nucleotides match TRBD1. Germline CDR1 reads LNHDA; CDR2 reads SQIVND (reference sequence). V gave up 5 bases and J gave up 1 base; unmatched junction bases: 15. The CDR3 sequence is 18 residues long. CDR3 nucleotide sequence: TGTGCCAGTAGTCTTTCAGGGTGGGGGACAGGGTCGTCCTACGAGCAGTACTTC. Translated: CASSLSGWGTGSSYEQYF.

The chain recombines TRBV21-1 with TRBJ2-2; the listed D gene, TRBD2, was not tested against the DNA. TRBV21-1 is annotated as a pseudogene. The CDR3 runs to 16 residues. In nucleotides, the CDR3 is TGTGCCAGCAGCAAGGAGGTTAAGCGGGAGAGCGGGGAGCTGTTTTTT. This sequence encodes CASSKEVKRESGELFF.

The V call is TRBV2, the J call TRBJ2-1; TRBD2 matches at 8 bases. The germline CDR1 and CDR2 sequences are SNHLY and FYNNEI. This CDR3 contains 15 residues. V shed 4 bases, J shed 6 bases, and the junction held 8 bases outside the gene matches. The CDR3 coding sequence is TGTGCCAGCAGTGCCAGGACGGGGGGGGGCAATGAGCAGTTCTTC. Its translation: CASSARTGGGNEQFF. Together with reference TRBV2 and TRBJ2-1, the CDR3 gives the full variable domain: EPEVTQTPSHQVTQMGQEVILRCVPISNHLYFYWYRQILGQKVEFLVSFYNNEISEKSEIFDDQFSVERPDGSNFTLKIRSTKLEDSAMYFCASSARTGGGNEQFFGPGTRLTVL.

The genes are TRBV2 and TRBJ2-7; 8 bases are a match to TRBD2. The CDR3 loop spans 14 amino acids. With 7 bases clipped from V and 0 bases from J, the junction kept 5 bases outside the gene matches. The germline CDR1 and CDR2 sequences are SNHLY and FYNNEI. CDR3 region: CASTRGTSSYEQYF. The DNA for the CDR3 is TGTGCCAGCACCCGCGGGACTAGCTCCTACGAGCAGTACTTC.

J is TRBJ1-1 and V is TRBV6-1, with D hard to call. CDR1 MNHNS and CDR2 SASEGT come from the germline V gene. Deletions cut 0 bases from V and 5 bases from J, with 13 bases between. There are 15 residues in the CDR3. CDR3 in amino acids: CASSEAEGRWTEAFF. In DNA, the CDR3 is TGTGCCAGCAGTGAAGCAGAGGGTAGATGGACTGAAGCTTTCTTT.

The V call is TRBV9, the J call TRBJ2-1, with D hard to call. V shed 0 bases and J shed 5 bases, with 12 bases lying between them. The CDR3 has 15 residues. CDR1 and CDR2 (germline): SGDLS, YYNGEE. The CDR3 DNA reads TGTGCCAGCAGCGTAGACGCCGCGGCACACAATGAGCAGTTCTTC. Translating gives CASSVDAAAHNEQFF.

This clone has a handful of counts. Its ends do not fully match the called genes, so a read error is possible. V gene TRBV3-1 (or the pseudogene TRBV3-2) combines with J gene TRBJ2-5, with no clear D. The CDR3 extends over 10 amino acids. CDR1 and CDR2 from the germline V gene are LGHDT and YNNKEL (reference sequence). The CDR3 region has the DNA TGTGCCAGCAGTCAAGAGACCCAGTACTTC. This gives the protein CASSQETQYF.

This chain connects TRBV2 to TRBJ1-5, with 7 bases fitting TRBD1. The CDR3 is 15 amino acids. The J segment lost 4 bases and the V segment lost 7 bases, leaving 10 bases of the junction unmatched. Per the germline V gene, CDR1 is SNHLY and CDR2 is FYNNEI. In DNA form, the CDR3 reads TGTGCCAGCACCTCTCGGACAGGCGGAAATCAGCCCCAGCATTTT. This sequence encodes CASTSRTGGNQPQHF.

V gene TRBV7-9 combines with J gene TRBJ1-1; 8 bases map to TRBD1. Germline V gives CDR1 SEHNR, CDR2 FQNEAQ (reference sequence). Trimming cost V 5 bases and J 1 base; bases outside gene matches: 9. The CDR3 length is 16 residues. The CDR3 protein is CASSQWTGRWNTEAFF. The CDR3 nucleotides are TGTGCCAGCAGCCAGTGGACAGGGAGGTGGAACACTGAAGCTTTCTTT.

The genes are TRBV18 and TRBJ1-1, with D unresolved. This CDR3 has 13 residues. From germline, CDR1 is KGHSH and CDR2 LQKENI. The V and J ends lost 2 bases and 3 bases respectively, with 7 bases between them. The CDR3 region is CASSPMGDTEAFF. CDR3 nucleotides: TGTGCCAGCTCACCAATGGGAGACACTGAAGCTTTCTTT.

V usage is TRBV7-9 and J usage is TRBJ1-1; D is perhaps TRBD1 (6 bases). The ends were cut back, 10 bases at V and 3 bases at J, with 24 bases in the middle. The CDR3 totals 16 residues. Germline values: CDR1 SEHNR, CDR2 FQNEAQ (reference sequence). The chain's CDR3 is CAILANRDLLDTEAFF. The CDR3 DNA reads as TGTGCCATCCTGGCAAACAGGGATTTACTGGACACTGAAGCTTTCTTT.

The chain uses TRBV24-1 and TRBJ2-1; 8 nucleotides align to TRBD2. Germline V lookup: CDR1 KGHDR, CDR2 SFDVKD. Trimming at V came to 6 bases and at J to 9 bases, leaving 9 bases not matched to a gene. The CDR3 is made up of 14 amino acids. The CDR3, as DNA: TGTGCCACCAGTAGCGGGGGATCAGTCTTTGAGCAGTTCTTC. Protein sequence: CATSSGGSVFEQFF.

The V and J genes are TRBV3-1 (or the pseudogene TRBV3-2) and TRBJ1-1, with D possibly TRBD1 on 5 matching bases. CDR3 length: 14 amino acids. Germline V gene data show CDR1 as LGHDT and CDR2 as YNNKEL (reference sequence). V shed 4 bases and J shed 1 base, with 10 bases lying between them. CDR3 sequence: CASSPSDRNTEAFF. As DNA, the CDR3 is TGTGCCAGCAGCCCCTCTGACAGGAACACTGAAGCTTTCTTT.

This rearrangement joins TRBV7-9 to TRBJ1-2, with unresolved D. The CDR3 length is 13 residues. Trimming shortened V by 5 bases and J by 6 bases, and 13 bases separated the two germline ends. CDR1 SEHNR and CDR2 FQNEAQ come from the germline V gene (reference sequence). As DNA, the CDR3 is TGTGCCAGCAGCCCCCGTCGGGAGGATGGCTACACCTTC. This codes for CASSPRREDGYTF.

The chain uses TRBV14 and TRBJ2-2; D not resolved. V lost 0 bases and J lost 5, with 7 bases in between. The CDR3 runs 14 residues. Germline V gene sequence: CDR1 SGHDN, CDR2 FVKESK. The CDR3, as DNA: TGTGCCAGCAGCCAAGATATGCTAACCGGGGAGCTGTTTTTT. This gives the protein CASSQDMLTGELFF.

In this sample, this clone turned up a few times. The chain recombines TRBV7-2 with TRBJ2-1, with D possibly matching TRBD2 (5 bases). This CDR3 has 14 amino acids. CDR1 SGHTA and CDR2 FQGNSA come from the germline V gene. Deletions cut 5 bases from V and 5 bases from J, with 13 bases between. The CDR3 DNA follows: TGTGCCAGCAGCCCCCTCCGGGGTCACAATGAGCAGTTCTTC. It codes for CASSPLRGHNEQFF.

This clone appeared a few times. Germline and junction disagree at one end, which may indicate a read error. This chain joins TRBV5-1 and TRBJ1-4; 7 bases align to TRBD1. Per germline, CDR1 SGHRS and CDR2 YFSETQ. The CDR3 length is 14 residues. CDR3 amino acids: CASSQGQPKEKLFF. For the CDR3, the DNA is TGCGCCAGCAGCCAGGGACAGCCTAAGGAAAAACTGTTTTTT.

The chain links TRBV29-1 to TRBJ2-7, with a tentative D call TRBD2 (7 bases). With 3 bases removed from V and 3 bases from J, the gap between germline ends came to 12 bases. This CDR3 is built from 13 residues. Per germline, CDR1 SQVTM and CDR2 ANQGSEA. DNA of the CDR3: TGCAGCGTTGATACAGGGAGGGACTACGAGCAGTACTTC. Encoded protein: CSVDTGRDYEQYF.

This chain's CDR3 is CASSLAPRGDEKLFF. CDR3 nucleotides: TGTGCCAGCAGCTTAGCGCCCAGGGGGGATGAAAAACTGTTTTTT. V and J are TRBV7-2 and TRBJ1-4; 7 positions match TRBD1. Germline V lookup: CDR1 SGHTA, CDR2 FQGNSA. The V gene end was trimmed by 0 bases and the J gene end by 6 bases; junction bases not matched to a gene: 4. This CDR3 contains 15 residues.

This sequence joins TRBV6-5 and TRBJ1-6; no definite D call. V lost 3 bases and J 7 bases, leaving 7 bases between the germline ends. The CDR3 is made up of 13 amino acids. The germline V gene has CDR1 MNHEY and CDR2 SVGAGI. CDR3 coding DNA: TGTGCCAGCAGTTATACGGCGAATTCACCCCTCCACTTT. It is translated as CASSYTANSPLHF.

This chain connects TRBV7-2 to TRBJ2-1, with TRBD1 matching over 9 bases. V gave up 5 bases and J gave up 6 bases; unmatched junction bases: 5. This CDR3 is 14 amino acids long. Looked up from germline, CDR1 is SGHTA and CDR2 is FQGNSA. The CDR3: CASSRDRVVNEQFF. The CDR3 DNA reads as TGTGCCAGCAGCCGGGACAGGGTGGTCAATGAGCAGTTCTTC. Based on the CDR3 plus reference TRBV7-2 and TRBJ2-1, the full variable domain is GAGVSQSPSNKVTEKGKDVELRCDPISGHTALYWYRQSLGQGLEFLIYFQGNSAPDKSGLPSDRFSAERTGGSVSTLTIQRTQQEDSAVYLCASSRDRVVNEQFFGPGTRLTVL.

V and J are TRBV30 and TRBJ2-2; D perhaps matches TRBD1 (6 bases). This CDR3 is 14 amino acids long. Per germline, CDR1 GTSNPN and CDR2 SVGIG (reference sequence). V was cut by 5 bases and J by 0 bases, with 10 bases left in between. CDR3 nucleotides: TGTGCCTGGGCAACAGGGACGAACACCGGGGAGCTGTTTTTT. Amino acids: CAWATGTNTGELFF. The full variable domain, with the rest looked up from reference TRBV30 and TRBJ2-2, is SQTIHQWPATLVQPVGSPLSLECTVEGTSNPNLYWYRQAAGRGLQLLFYSVGIGQISSEVPQNLSASRPQDRQFILSSKKLLLSDSGFYLCAWATGTNTGELFFGEGSRLTVL.

The chain recombines TRBV18 with TRBJ2-7, with a weak D call TRBD1 (5 bases). Germline CDR1 is KGHSH and CDR2 is LQKENI. V gave up 3 bases and J gave up 0 bases, with 12 bases separating them. CDR3 size: 15 residues. In DNA, the CDR3 is TGTGCCAGCTCACCTACAGGCGTCCCCTCCTACGAGCAGTACTTC. Translated, it gives CASSPTGVPSYEQYF.

Only one count was recorded for this clone. The rearrangement joins TRBV2 to TRBJ2-5; no clear D gene. This CDR3 contains 12 residues. Trimming stripped 2 bases from V and 5 bases from J, with 6 bases between. Germline CDR1 SNHLY, CDR2 FYNNEI. CDR3: CASSENRETQYF. CDR3 DNA sequence: TGTGCCAGCAGTGAAAATCGGGAGACCCAGTACTTC.